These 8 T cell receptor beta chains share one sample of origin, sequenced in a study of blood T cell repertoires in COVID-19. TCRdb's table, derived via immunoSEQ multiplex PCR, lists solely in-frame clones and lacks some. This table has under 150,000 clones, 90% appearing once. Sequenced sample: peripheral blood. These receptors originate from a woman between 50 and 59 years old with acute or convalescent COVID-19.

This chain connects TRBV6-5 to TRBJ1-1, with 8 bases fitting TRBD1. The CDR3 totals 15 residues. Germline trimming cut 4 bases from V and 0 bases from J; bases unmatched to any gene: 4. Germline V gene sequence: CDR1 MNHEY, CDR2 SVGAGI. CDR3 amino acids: CASSLTGAMNTEAFF. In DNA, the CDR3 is TGTGCCAGCAGTTTGACAGGGGCGATGAACACTGAAGCTTTCTTT.

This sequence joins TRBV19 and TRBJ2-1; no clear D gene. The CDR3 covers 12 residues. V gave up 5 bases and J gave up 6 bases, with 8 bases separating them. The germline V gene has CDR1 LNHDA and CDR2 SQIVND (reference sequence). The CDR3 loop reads CASSFTGNEQFF. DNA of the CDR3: TGTGCCAGTAGTTTTACCGGCAATGAGCAGTTCTTC.

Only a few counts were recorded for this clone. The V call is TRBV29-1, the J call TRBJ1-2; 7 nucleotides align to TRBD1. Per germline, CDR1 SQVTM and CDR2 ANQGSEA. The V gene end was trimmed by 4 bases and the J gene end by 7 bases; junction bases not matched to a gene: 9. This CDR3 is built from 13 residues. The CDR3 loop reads CSVAGQGVGGYTF. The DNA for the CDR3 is TGCAGCGTTGCCGGGCAGGGGGTAGGTGGCTACACCTTC.

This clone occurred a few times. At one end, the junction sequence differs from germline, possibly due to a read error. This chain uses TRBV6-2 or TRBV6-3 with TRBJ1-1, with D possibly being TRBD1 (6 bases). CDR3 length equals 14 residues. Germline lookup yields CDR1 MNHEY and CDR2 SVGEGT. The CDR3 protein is CASSDTGGAEKETF. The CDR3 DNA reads TGTGCCAGCAGTGACACCGGGGGGGCAGAAAAAGAAACTTTT.

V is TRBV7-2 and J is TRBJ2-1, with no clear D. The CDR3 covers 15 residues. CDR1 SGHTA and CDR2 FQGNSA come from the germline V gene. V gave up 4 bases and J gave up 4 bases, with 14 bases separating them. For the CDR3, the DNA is TGTGCCAGCAGCTCACGTGTCCAACAGTACAATGAGCAGTTCTTC. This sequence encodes CASSSRVQQYNEQFF.

The CDR3 loop reads CSARDLEKLFF. For the CDR3, the DNA is TGCAGTGCTAGAGATCTTGAAAAACTGTTTTTT. V usage is TRBV20-1 and J usage is TRBJ1-4; D is undetermined. The CDR3 spans 11 residues. V was clipped by 0 bases and J by 7 bases, with 3 bases between them. Germline V lookup: CDR1 DFQATT, CDR2 SNEGSKA (reference sequence).

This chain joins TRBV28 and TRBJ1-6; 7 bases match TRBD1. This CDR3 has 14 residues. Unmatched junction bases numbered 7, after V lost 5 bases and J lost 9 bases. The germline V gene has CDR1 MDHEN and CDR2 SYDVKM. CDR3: CASSPGGVSSPLHF. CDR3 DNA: TGTGCCAGCAGTCCAGGGGGAGTGAGTTCACCCCTCCACTTT.

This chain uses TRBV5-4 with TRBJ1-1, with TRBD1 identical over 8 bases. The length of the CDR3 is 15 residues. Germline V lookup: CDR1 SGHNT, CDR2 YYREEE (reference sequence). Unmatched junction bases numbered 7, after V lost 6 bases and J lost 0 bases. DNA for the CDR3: TGTGCCAGCAACAACCGACAGGGGATGAACACTGAAGCTTTCTTT. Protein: CASNNRQGMNTEAFF.